The sequence of this TCR beta chain was determined in a study of regulatory T cells in long-lasting Graves disease. Time point given: newly diagnosed GD, antithyroid drugs for less than 3 months. PBMC RNA was the source of the TCR library. This CDR3 is built from 15 residues. Germline loops: CDR1 LNHDA, CDR2 SQIVND (reference sequence). The trim removed 5 bases at V and 2 bases at J, leaving 4 bases unmatched. Only a few counts were recorded for this clonotype. TCR beta libraries were built with iRepertoire HTBI primers and Arm-PCR of CDR3 regions. From the multiplex PCR reads, TCRdb called clonotypes with MiXCR, one entry per CDR3 protein. The table has about 320,000 distinct CDR3 sequences, under 20% seen once.

The sequencing here drew on peripheral blood mononuclear cells (PBMCs), taken at new diagnosis, from a patient treated with antithyroid drugs. The J gene is TRBJ2-3, the V gene TRBV19; 10 bases agree with TRBD1. The TCR sequence derives from a female donor with Graves disease. The CDR3 sequence: CASSVGTGVTDTQYF. The CDR3 bases are TGTGCCAGTAGTGTAGGGACAGGGGTCACAGATACGCAGTATTTT.